The 3 T cell receptor beta chains below all came from one sample that was sequenced in a study of identical twins. MiXCR was run by TCRdb on the 5' RACE reads, yielding one entry per CDR3 protein. This table holds about 890,000 distinct CDR3 sequences, roughly an eighth found once. These data are also associated with another study on yellow fever vaccine responses in identical twins.

The sequencing input was PBMCs. These receptors all come from a woman aged 18-30 years in good health.

This clonotype turned up a few times. The chain joins TRBV6-1 to TRBJ1-1; TRBD1 is a possible D gene (6 bases). Deletions cut 7 bases from V and 5 bases from J, with 17 bases between. Germline assignment: CDR1 MNHNS and CDR2 SASEGT. The CDR3 length is 14 residues. The CDR3 spells CASNQAQGYTEAFF. The CDR3 DNA reads as TGTGCCAGCAACCAAGCTCAGGGGTATACTGAAGCTTTCTTT.

This clonotype has just a few counts. The rearrangement uses TRBV20-1 and TRBJ2-3, with D maybe TRBD2 (6 bases). The CDR3 is made up of 14 amino acids. V was cut by 2 bases and J by 4 bases, with 13 bases left in between. Per germline, CDR1 DFQATT and CDR2 SNEGSKA (reference sequence). The DNA of the CDR3 is TGCAGTGCTAGAAAGGCGGGGATTTCAGATACGCAGTATTTT. Its translation is CSARKAGISDTQYF.

This clonotype was found a few times. The chain uses TRBV9 and TRBJ2-7; possibly TRBD2 for D (6 bases). This CDR3 comprises 15 residues. Germline assignment: CDR1 SGDLS and CDR2 YYNGEE. Deletions cut 0 bases from V and 7 bases from J, with 17 bases between. DNA of the CDR3: TGTGCCAGCAGCGTAGCTCCCATGACTAGTCATGAGCAGTACTTC. Translating gives CASSVAPMTSHEQYF.